This T cell receptor beta chain comes out of a study of cytomegalovirus exposure and HLA in healthy donors. Study-wide background: The platform used for the approximately 130 validation repertoires matched that of the 650 to 750 first-cohort repertoires, a later analysis reported. Study-wide points: Reports showed the classifier diagnosing cytomegalovirus status with high specificity and sensitivity. Cytomegalovirus-associated status was assigned to roughly 160 TCR beta chains.

The donors were members of the validation cohort, which comprised roughly 130 subjects and was separate from the first cohort of 666 subjects. With regard to this clone: What it binds is not known.

Data came from immunoSEQ multiplex PCR; TCRdb stores just in-frame clones and leaves some out. The table has hundreds of thousands of clones, 90% seen once. The TCR originated in a woman aged 25 to 39 in good health and CMV-seronegative. What was sequenced was PBMCs.

The CDR3 is CASNRWINTEAFF. The CDR3 DNA reads as TGTGCCAGTAACCGGTGGATCAACACTGAAGCTTTCTTT. This chain connects TRBV19 to TRBJ1-1; D unresolved. Germline V gene sequence: CDR1 LNHDA, CDR2 SQIVND (reference sequence). This CDR3 spans 13 amino acids. Trimming stripped 7 bases from V and 2 bases from J, with 11 bases between.